The 22 T cell receptor beta chains listed next were all sequenced from one sample in a study of cytomegalovirus exposure and HLA in healthy donors. The PCR made use of 60 Vbeta and 13 Jbeta primers. Some clones are missing from TCRdb's copy, which holds only in-frame ones; the method was immunoSEQ multiplex PCR. The data show about 210,000 clones, 81% seen once. The sample comprised PBMCs. The receptor source for this set is a man aged 40-49 years in good health and CMV-seropositive.

The gene calls are TRBV10-3 and TRBJ1-1; D is perhaps TRBD1 (5 bases). Trimming took off 5 bases at V and 0 bases at J, with 19 bases between the two ends. This CDR3 has 17 residues. Germline assignment: CDR1 ENHRY and CDR2 SYGVKD. CDR3 DNA sequence: TGTGCCATCAGTCCAGGGATGGGACCGGGGGTGAACACTGAAGCTTTCTTT. Its translation: CAISPGMGPGVNTEAFF.

The rearrangement joins TRBV19 to TRBJ1-2; no firm D call. The germline V gene encodes CDR1 LNHDA and CDR2 SQIVND (reference sequence). V lost 4 bases and J lost 5, with 14 bases in between. This CDR3 has 14 residues. CDR3 DNA: TGTGCCAGTAGTACAGACGGAGCCGAGTATGGCTACACCTTC. Its protein product is CASSTDGAEYGYTF.

This clone appeared a single time. The V gene is TRBV9, the J gene TRBJ2-3; D may be TRBD2 (5 bases). The V gene lost 0 bases and the J gene lost 5 bases, with 16 bases spanning the gap. Germline CDR1 and CDR2: SGDLS and YYNGEE. The CDR3 length is 16 residues. The CDR3 loop is CASSVGPSYRGDTQYF. The CDR3 DNA reads TGTGCCAGCAGCGTAGGGCCGTCCTATCGGGGAGATACGCAGTATTTT.

This clone was seen only a few times. This chain uses TRBV27 with TRBJ1-5; 7 bases map to TRBD1. Trimming cost V 7 bases and J 0 bases; bases outside gene matches: 6. Looked up from germline, CDR1 is MNHEY and CDR2 is SMNVEV (reference sequence). This CDR3 contains 15 residues. The CDR3, as DNA: TGTGCCAGCAAATCTCGACAGGGTAGCAATCAGCCCCAGCATTTT. It yields the protein CASKSRQGSNQPQHF.

Only a few counts were recorded for this clone. This rearrangement joins TRBV6-5 to TRBJ1-3; no definite D call. Deletions cut 2 bases from V and 4 bases from J, with 12 bases between. The CDR3 loop spans 15 amino acids. Germline-derived CDR1 and CDR2 are MNHEY and SVGAGI. The CDR3: CASSYKRGSGNTIYF. In nucleotides, the CDR3 is TGTGCCAGCAGTTACAAGCGGGGTTCGGGAAACACCATATATTTT.

V gene TRBV5-4 combines with J gene TRBJ1-1, with 9 bases identical to TRBD1. The V and J ends lost 3 bases and 8 bases, in that order; junction bases with no gene match: 11. Per the germline V gene, CDR1 is SGHNT and CDR2 is YYREEE (reference sequence). The CDR3 loop spans 15 amino acids. The CDR3 nucleotides are TGTGCCAGCAGCTCGCCGGGACAGGGTAAGGCCGAAGCTTTCTTT. Amino acid sequence: CASSSPGQGKAEAFF.

The J gene is TRBJ2-3, the V gene TRBV5-1; 10 bases line up with TRBD2. From germline, CDR1 is SGHRS and CDR2 YFSETQ. This CDR3 is 14 amino acids long. The J segment lost 4 bases and the V segment lost 5 bases, leaving 4 bases of the junction unmatched. In DNA, the CDR3 is TGCGCCAGCAGTTCTAGCGGGGGTGCAGATACGCAGTATTTT. Protein: CASSSSGGADTQYF.

The rearrangement uses TRBV28 and TRBJ2-7; a weak D match, TRBD1 (6 bases). With 7 bases removed from V and 5 bases from J, the gap between germline ends came to 15 bases. This CDR3 comprises 13 residues. Looked up from germline, CDR1 is MDHEN and CDR2 is SYDVKM. Written as DNA, the CDR3 is TGTGCCAGCAAGAGCCAGGGGATAGACGAGCAGTACTTC. Amino acid sequence: CASKSQGIDEQYF.

Here the CDR3 reads CASSESGLATKTGLGEQFF. In nucleotides, the CDR3 is TGTGCCAGCAGTGAGTCGGGACTAGCGACCAAGACGGGCTTAGGTGAGCAGTTCTTC. The V gene is TRBV6-1, the J gene TRBJ2-1; 10 bases match TRBD2. The CDR3 contains 19 residues. V trimming: 3 bases; J trimming: 9 bases; junction bases outside the gene matches: 20. The germline V gene has CDR1 MNHNS and CDR2 SASEGT.

The rearrangement joins TRBV25-1 to TRBJ2-7, with D possibly matching TRBD2 (5 bases). The germline V and J ends were trimmed by 7 bases and 0 bases, with 10 bases remaining between them. Germline V gene lookup returns CDR1 MGHDK and CDR2 SYGVNS. CDR3 size: 13 residues. The CDR3 nucleotides read TGTGCCAGCACTAGGGAGAGCTCCTACGAGCAGTACTTC. As protein: CASTRESSYEQYF.

This chain connects TRBV7-2 to TRBJ2-3; 12 positions match TRBD2. V lost 3 bases, J lost 4 bases, and 8 bases stayed unmatched. CDR1 and CDR2 from the germline V gene are SGHTA and FQGNSA. The CDR3 has 17 residues. CDR3: CASSFGLAGSKADTQYF. CDR3 sequence (DNA): TGTGCCAGCAGCTTTGGACTAGCGGGGAGCAAAGCAGATACGCAGTATTTT.

The chain carries TRBV7-6 and TRBJ1-2; D is unclear. The V end was cut by 1 base, the J end by 8 bases, with 11 bases between. CDR1 is SGHVS and CDR2 is FNYEAQ in the germline V gene. The CDR3 runs to 13 residues. The CDR3 bases are TGTGCCAGCAGCTTAGACGGGTCTTGGGGCTACACCTTC. The encoded protein is CASSLDGSWGYTF.

This chain uses TRBV27 with TRBJ2-1; 13 bases agree with TRBD2. Germline CDR1 and CDR2: MNHEY and SMNVEV (reference sequence). This CDR3 spans 19 amino acids. V lost 5 bases, J lost 8 bases, and 18 bases stayed unmatched. CDR3 in amino acids: CASSTTSGGQSIFVDEQFF. CDR3 bases: TGTGCCAGCAGTACGACTAGCGGGGGGCAAAGTATATTCGTCGATGAGCAGTTCTTC.

V is TRBV6-5 and J is TRBJ1-2; a weak D match, TRBD1 (6 bases). This CDR3 is built from 13 residues. The germline V and J ends were trimmed by 5 bases and 3 bases, with 10 bases remaining between them. Germline values: CDR1 MNHEY, CDR2 SVGAGI. This chain's CDR3 is CASSDQGYYGYTF. CDR3 coding DNA: TGTGCCAGCAGTGACCAGGGGTACTATGGCTACACCTTC.

The chain links TRBV7-2 to TRBJ2-5; D might be TRBD1 (5 bases). Trimming took off 1 base at V and 0 bases at J, with 9 bases between the two ends. This CDR3 spans 15 amino acids. Germline lookup yields CDR1 SGHTA and CDR2 FQGNSA. CDR3 loop: CASSLVGADQETQYF. The CDR3, as DNA: TGTGCCAGCAGCTTAGTTGGGGCAGACCAAGAGACCCAGTACTTC. Drawing the rest from reference TRBV7-2 and TRBJ2-5, the complete variable domain is GAGVSQSPSNKVTEKGKDVELRCDPISGHTALYWYRQSLGQGLEFLIYFQGNSAPDKSGLPSDRFSAERTGGSVSTLTIQRTQQEDSAVYLCASSLVGADQETQYFGPGTRLLVL.

The V gene is TRBV6-1, the J gene TRBJ1-4; 9 bases match TRBD1. V lost 2 bases to trimming and J lost 5 bases; unmatched junction nucleotides: 3. The CDR3 spans 15 residues. Germline CDR1 reads MNHNS; CDR2 reads SASEGT. DNA of the CDR3: TGTGCCAGCAGTGAAATGGGGACAGGGAATGAAAAACTGTTTTTT. The encoded protein is CASSEMGTGNEKLFF.

V usage is TRBV19 and J usage is TRBJ2-2; 9 bases match TRBD2. Germline trimming cut 5 bases from V and 2 bases from J; bases unmatched to any gene: 9. The CDR3 contains 17 residues. The germline CDR1 and CDR2 sequences are LNHDA and SQIVND (reference sequence). CDR3: CASSVPGLAPNTGELFF. DNA of the CDR3: TGTGCCAGTAGTGTCCCGGGACTAGCCCCTAACACCGGGGAGCTGTTTTTT. The full variable domain, rest sourced from reference TRBV19 and TRBJ2-2, is DGGITQSPKYLFRKEGQNVTLSCEQNLNHDAMYWYRQDPGQGLRLIYYSQIVNDFQKGDIAEGYSVSREKKESFPLTVTSAQKNPTAFYLCASSVPGLAPNTGELFFGEGSRLTVL.

The chain has TRBV11-2 and TRBJ1-6; D unresolved. Germline V CDR1 and CDR2: SGHAT, FQNNGV. V lost 5 bases to trimming and J lost 7 bases, with 9 bases between them. The CDR3 extends over 13 amino acids. CDR3 amino acids: CASSQSLNSPLHF. CDR3 DNA: TGTGCCAGCAGCCAATCACTGAATTCACCCCTCCACTTT.

J is TRBJ1-6 and V is TRBV10-1; D is perhaps TRBD1 (6 bases). This CDR3 comprises 14 residues. With 3 bases removed from V and 8 bases from J, the gap between germline ends came to 11 bases. The germline CDR1 and CDR2 sequences are WNHNN and SYGVQD (reference sequence). The CDR3 spells CASSDPGTYSPLHF. The CDR3 DNA is TGCGCCAGCAGTGACCCCGGGACATATTCACCCCTCCACTTT.

This sequence joins TRBV7-2 and TRBJ2-1, with 8 bases lining up with TRBD2. CDR3 length equals 14 residues. Germline V gene data show CDR1 as SGHTA and CDR2 as FQGNSA. V shed 5 bases and J 9 bases; nucleotides not matched to a gene: 9. This CDR3 is CASSPRTSLGEQFF. The DNA for the CDR3 is TGTGCCAGCAGCCCGCGGACTAGCTTGGGTGAGCAGTTCTTC.

The gene calls are TRBV18 and TRBJ2-7, with 10 nucleotides matching TRBD1. V was clipped by 3 bases and J by 2 bases; unmatched bases: 4. The CDR3 runs to 15 residues. Germline CDR1 and CDR2: KGHSH and LQKENI. In DNA, the CDR3 is TGTGCCAGCTCACCTGGACAGGGGGTTACCTACGAGCAGTACTTC. This encodes CASSPGQGVTYEQYF. Based on the CDR3 plus reference TRBV18 and TRBJ2-7, the full variable domain is NAGVMQNPRHLVRRRGQEARLRCSPMKGHSHVYWYRQLPEEGLKFMVYLQKENIIDESGMPKERFSAEFPKEGPSILRIQQVVRGDSAAYFCASSPGQGVTYEQYFGPGTRLTVT.

Comment on this clone: The same CDR3 can be traced to other DNA sequences in this sample. The genes are TRBV5-1 and TRBJ2-2; 9 bases agree with TRBD1. V shed 0 bases and J 7 bases; nucleotides not matched to a gene: 1. Germline loops: CDR1 SGHRS, CDR2 YFSETQ. This CDR3 is 14 amino acids long. The CDR3 nucleotides are TGCGCCAGCAGCTTGGCGACAGGGGGCGGGGAGCTGTTTTTT. Translating it yields CASSLATGGGELFF. The whole variable domain, remainder taken from reference TRBV5-1 and TRBJ2-2, is KAGVTQTPRYLIKTRGQQVTLSCSPISGHRSVSWYQQTPGQGLQFLFEYFSETQRNKGNFPGRFSGRQFSNSRSEMNVSTLELGDSALYLCASSLATGGGELFFGEGSRLTVL.